This TCR beta chain was retrieved from a study of T cells in Graves' hyperthyroidism and ophthalmopathy. Findings and caveats of the study: Most thyroid clonotypes expanded above 0.001 were also detected in blood.

RNA transcripts served as the template for amplifying TCR beta CDR3 regions. Primed by the HTBI set, a first-round RT-PCR was run on the TCR CDR3. TCRdb itself ran the multiplex PCR reads through MiXCR, one entry per CDR3 protein. The sample includes 550,000 to 800,000 distinct CDR3 sequences, about 18% seen only once; the top ten take roughly 15%. It was uncontrolled infection, other autoimmune disease, pregnancy or lactation that excluded patients. It was around 11 ml of fresh peripheral blood that supplied the PBMCs. The V gene's germline CDR1 is MDHEN and CDR2 SYDVKM. The CDR3 is 14 residues long. Trimming removed 4 bases from V and 7 bases from J, with 16 bases in between. This clonotype was counted a few times. The target antigen is unknown.

The chain couples TRBV28 to TRBJ1-2; D uncertain. The sequence came from a man aged 50-59 years with Graves' hyperthyroidism. Material: blood. The CDR3 coding sequence is TGTGCCAGCAGTTCTATGGTAGGGATGCGTGGCTACACCTTC. Protein: CASSSMVGMRGYTF.